These 16 T cell receptor beta chains were sequenced from one sample in a study of T cell responses to AZD1222 COVID-19 vaccine. Sequencing was performed with immunoSEQ multiplex PCR; in TCRdb, only in-frame clones are kept and a portion is missing. The table includes under 150,000 clones, about 90% detected once. Sequenced material: peripheral blood, taken 28 days after the second AZD1222 dose. The receptors were sampled from an adult who received the AZD1222 COVID-19 vaccine.

The chain recombines TRBV19 with TRBJ2-1; no clear D. The germline V and J ends were trimmed by 5 bases and 9 bases, with 23 bases remaining between them. Germline V gene sequence: CDR1 LNHDA, CDR2 SQIVND (reference sequence). The CDR3 length is 16 residues. CDR3 loop: CASSPRGSRSPGEQFF. For the CDR3, the DNA is TGTGCCAGTAGTCCTCGAGGCAGCAGGTCCCCGGGTGAGCAGTTCTTC.

The chain has TRBV5-6 and TRBJ2-5; TRBD2 is a possible D gene (6 bases). Per germline, CDR1 SGHDT and CDR2 YYEEEE. Trimming stripped 4 bases from V and 0 bases from J, with 19 bases between. The CDR3 sequence is 17 residues long. The CDR3 is CASSHRRGTAYQETQYF. Written as DNA, the CDR3 is TGTGCCAGCAGCCACAGACGCGGGACCGCCTACCAAGAGACCCAGTACTTC.

The V call is TRBV10-3, the J call TRBJ1-1; D unclear. This CDR3 is 14 amino acids long. Trimming removed 0 bases at V and 2 bases at J, with 7 bases between. In germline, CDR1 is ENHRY, CDR2 SYGVKD. This CDR3 reads CAISESRLNTEAFF. CDR3 DNA sequence: TGTGCCATCAGTGAGTCGAGGCTAAACACTGAAGCTTTCTTT.

The chain uses TRBV15 and TRBJ2-5, with D perhaps matching TRBD1 (6 bases). CDR3 length: 15 residues. Deletions cut 0 bases from V and 2 bases from J, with 10 bases between. Germline V lookup: CDR1 LNHNV, CDR2 YYDKDF (reference sequence). This chain's CDR3 is CATSRDPGQQETQYF. The CDR3 region has the DNA TGTGCCACCAGCAGAGATCCTGGACAGCAAGAGACCCAGTACTTC.

J is TRBJ2-2 and V is TRBV29-1; D might be TRBD2 (6 bases). There are 13 residues in the CDR3. Germline V gives CDR1 SQVTM, CDR2 ANQGSEA. Trimming stripped 6 bases from V and 4 bases from J, with 12 bases between. In DNA form, the CDR3 reads TGCAGCGTCTGGGAGGTACTCACCGGGGAGCTGTTTTTT. Protein: CSVWEVLTGELFF.

V and J are TRBV5-1 and TRBJ2-7, with D possibly being TRBD1 (5 bases). Germline V lookup: CDR1 SGHRS, CDR2 YFSETQ. Trimming shortened V by 2 bases and J by 2 bases, and 14 bases separated the two germline ends. The CDR3 is 15 residues long. CDR3 sequence: CASSFRRAPAYEQYF. CDR3 in DNA: TGCGCCAGCAGCTTTCGCAGGGCCCCCGCCTACGAGCAGTACTTC.

This chain joins TRBV13 and TRBJ2-7; tentatively, D is TRBD1 or TRBD2 (5 bases each). Germline values: CDR1 PRHDT, CDR2 FYEKMQ (reference sequence). This CDR3 spans 14 amino acids. V was pared by 5 bases and J by 0 bases, with 11 bases between. CDR3 nucleotides: TGTGCCAGCAGCCTCGGGGCCCTCTCCTACGAGCAGTACTTC. Translating it yields CASSLGALSYEQYF.

This clone has just one count. J is TRBJ1-5 and V is TRBV30, with 8 bases lining up with TRBD1. The germline V gene encodes CDR1 GTSNPN and CDR2 SVGIG (reference sequence). The CDR3 extends over 14 amino acids. The ends lost 0 bases at V and 7 bases at J; junction bases unmatched: 5. The CDR3 loop reads CAWSVRGDRQPQHF. The CDR3 DNA follows: TGTGCCTGGAGTGTACGGGGGGACAGGCAGCCCCAGCATTTT.

The chain combines TRBV15 with TRBJ1-1; D is unclear. This CDR3 has 11 residues. Germline CDR1 reads LNHNV; CDR2 reads YYDKDF (reference sequence). Deletions cut 5 bases from V and 0 bases from J, with 1 base between. CDR3 in amino acids: CATSLNTEAFF. CDR3 in DNA: TGTGCCACCAGCCTGAACACTGAAGCTTTCTTT.

The chain has TRBV5-1 and TRBJ2-1; 8 bases are shared with TRBD2. Per the germline V gene, CDR1 is SGHRS and CDR2 is YFSETQ. This CDR3 has 15 residues. V was pared by 5 bases and J by 4 bases, with 8 bases of the junction left unmatched. CDR3 nucleotides: TGCGCCAGCAGTTCTAAGCGGGGGCCTTACAATGAGCAGTTCTTC. It codes for CASSSKRGPYNEQFF. The whole variable domain, filled in from reference TRBV5-1 and TRBJ2-1, reads KAGVTQTPRYLIKTRGQQVTLSCSPISGHRSVSWYQQTPGQGLQFLFEYFSETQRNKGNFPGRFSGRQFSNSRSEMNVSTLELGDSALYLCASSSKRGPYNEQFFGPGTRLTVL.

This clone was seen only once. DNA of the CDR3: TGTGCCAGCAGCCAAGATACGGGACAGCCCTATGGCTACACCTTC. It encodes CASSQDTGQPYGYTF. The chain recombines TRBV3-1 (or the pseudogene TRBV3-2) with TRBJ1-2; 7 nucleotides match TRBD1. The CDR3 length is 15 residues. V shed 0 bases, J shed 4 bases, and the junction held 5 bases outside the gene matches. The germline gives CDR1 LGHDT, CDR2 YNNKEL (reference sequence).

This chain uses TRBV7-9 with TRBJ1-3; D is possibly TRBD1 (5 bases). V gave up 5 bases and J gave up 0 bases, with 11 bases separating them. The length of the CDR3 is 15 residues. Germline CDR1 and CDR2: SEHNR and FQNEAQ (reference sequence). CDR3 in amino acids: CASSPQGYSGNTIYF. CDR3 nucleotide sequence: TGTGCCAGCAGCCCTCAGGGTTACTCTGGAAACACCATATATTTT.

The V gene is TRBV7-2, the J gene TRBJ1-5; a possible D gene is TRBD1 (5 bases). The length of the CDR3 is 13 residues. Germline values: CDR1 SGHTA, CDR2 FQGNSA. V lost 3 bases to trimming and J lost 5 bases, with 8 bases between them. CDR3 coding DNA: TGTGCCAGCAGCTTGGGGGGTGATCAGCCCCAGCATTTT. Translation: CASSLGGDQPQHF. Looking up the rest from reference TRBV7-2 and TRBJ1-5 gives the full variable domain: GAGVSQSPSNKVTEKGKDVELRCDPISGHTALYWYRQSLGQGLEFLIYFQGNSAPDKSGLPSDRFSAERTGGSVSTLTIQRTQQEDSAVYLCASSLGGDQPQHFGDGTRLSIL.

The J gene is TRBJ1-2, the V gene TRBV11-2; TRBD1 is a possible D gene (6 bases). This CDR3 has 13 amino acids. Germline V gene data show CDR1 as SGHAT and CDR2 as FQNNGV. With 1 base removed from V and 3 bases from J, the gap between germline ends came to 6 bases. CDR3 coding DNA: TGTGCCAGCAGCTTAGGGACAGACTATGGCTACACCTTC. The encoded protein is CASSLGTDYGYTF.

This clone was observed once. V and J are TRBV15 and TRBJ1-1; 9 nucleotides match TRBD1. CDR1 is LNHNV and CDR2 is YYDKDF in the germline V gene (reference sequence). V shed 2 bases, J shed 5 bases, and the junction held 6 bases outside the gene matches. This CDR3 spans 15 amino acids. The DNA for the CDR3 is TGTGCCACCAGCAGAAGGGGACAGGGTATAACTGAAGCTTTCTTT. Its protein is CATSRRGQGITEAFF.

The CDR3 bases are TGTGCCAGCAGCTTAGATAGCCAGCGACGTTCCTATGGCTACACCTTC. It translates to CASSLDSQRRSYGYTF. The chain links TRBV7-9 to TRBJ1-2; D remains unclear. Trimming removed 1 base from V and 4 bases from J, with 16 bases in between. The CDR3 consists of 16 residues. CDR1 is SEHNR, CDR2 FQNEAQ, per germline (reference sequence).